A single sample is the source of the 22 T cell receptor beta chains below, sequenced in a study of cytomegalovirus exposure and HLA in healthy donors. Here immunoSEQ multiplex PCR was the method, and the copy in TCRdb shows in-frame clones only, minus some. The table records more than 200,000 clones, about 90% of them present only once. Input material: PBMCs. The source of these receptors is a man in his late teens or twenties in good health and CMV-seropositive.

This sequence joins TRBV7-6 and TRBJ2-3; unclear D gene. V was trimmed by 0 bases and J by 3 bases, leaving 7 bases between them. Germline CDR1 reads SGHVS; CDR2 reads FNYEAQ. The CDR3 loop spans 14 amino acids. CDR3 amino acids: CASSLAPPTDTQYF. In nucleotides, the CDR3 is TGTGCCAGCAGCTTAGCGCCCCCGACAGATACGCAGTATTTT.

This chain connects TRBV27 to TRBJ2-3; 13 nucleotides align to TRBD2. The CDR3 totals 17 residues. Germline CDR1 MNHEY, CDR2 SMNVEV (reference sequence). V lost 7 bases and J lost 1; bases outside the gene matches: 8. The CDR3 sequence: CASKRLAGGRGTDTQYF. The CDR3 DNA reads as TGTGCCAGCAAGCGACTAGCGGGAGGCCGGGGCACAGATACGCAGTATTTT.

This chain connects TRBV15 to TRBJ1-5; D unclear. V shed 0 bases and J shed 6 bases, with 12 bases lying between them. Per germline, CDR1 LNHNV and CDR2 YYDKDF (reference sequence). The CDR3 runs to 15 residues. The CDR3 DNA sequence: TGTGCCACCAGCAGAGATCCGGCAGTCAGTCAGCCCCAGCATTTT. It specifies CATSRDPAVSQPQHF.

As to this clone: The sample contains more than one DNA sequence encoding this CDR3. The chain recombines TRBV11-2 with TRBJ2-7; no firm D call. Trimming stripped 4 bases from V and 0 bases from J, with 4 bases between. Per the germline V gene, CDR1 is SGHAT and CDR2 is FQNNGV. The CDR3 has 12 amino acids. The CDR3 reads CASSSRSYEQYF. CDR3 nucleotides: TGTGCCAGCAGCTCCCGCTCCTACGAGCAGTACTTC.

The chain recombines TRBV5-6 with TRBJ2-1; tentatively, D is TRBD2 (6 bases). From germline, CDR1 is SGHDT and CDR2 YYEEEE. V lost 0 bases to trimming and J lost 4 bases, with 11 bases between them. The CDR3 sequence is 15 residues long. The CDR3 nucleotides are TGTGCCAGCAGCTTGGAGACTAGGTCTTACAATGAGCAGTTCTTC. Encoded protein: CASSLETRSYNEQFF.

The gene calls are TRBV2 and TRBJ2-3, with D possibly being TRBD2 (6 bases). V was cut by 8 bases and J by 5 bases, with 14 bases left in between. The CDR3 extends over 13 amino acids. Germline V gene sequence: CDR1 SNHLY, CDR2 FYNNEI. The CDR3 DNA reads TGTGCCAGCTTGGAGGGGCTTGTAGATACGCAGTATTTT. This translates into CASLEGLVDTQYF.

This chain connects TRBV28 to TRBJ1-5; D is unresolved. The CDR3 runs to 14 residues. V dropped 5 bases and J dropped 0 bases, with 8 bases sitting between them. Germline V gives CDR1 MDHEN, CDR2 SYDVKM. This CDR3 reads CASSRADSNQPQHF. CDR3 DNA: TGTGCCAGCAGTCGGGCCGATAGCAATCAGCCCCAGCATTTT.

The chain is built from TRBV7-8 and TRBJ2-3, with 8 bases matching TRBD2. Per the germline V gene, CDR1 is SGHVS and CDR2 is FQNEAQ. The CDR3 sequence is 16 residues long. V lost 1 base and J lost 2; bases outside the gene matches: 5. The CDR3 reads CASSLVSGSNTDTQYF. As DNA, the CDR3 is TGTGCCAGCAGCTTAGTCAGCGGGAGTAACACAGATACGCAGTATTTT.

The rearrangement links TRBV5-1 to TRBJ2-1, with 7 bases aligning to TRBD2. V was clipped by 0 bases and J by 3 bases; unmatched bases: 6. This CDR3 is 16 amino acids long. The germline V gene encodes CDR1 SGHRS and CDR2 YFSETQ. The CDR3 spells CASSLDGGRGYNEQFF. CDR3 bases: TGCGCCAGCAGCTTGGACGGGGGGAGGGGCTACAATGAGCAGTTCTTC.

V gene TRBV6-5 combines with J gene TRBJ1-2; 7 bases agree with TRBD1. This CDR3 contains 14 residues. Germline V lookup: CDR1 MNHEY, CDR2 SVGAGI. V gave up 5 bases and J gave up 4 bases; unmatched junction bases: 7. CDR3 DNA sequence: TGTGCCAGCAGTGCCGGGACAGAGACCTATGGCTACACCTTC. As protein: CASSAGTETYGYTF.

This clone was seen only a few times. The V and J genes are TRBV6-5 and TRBJ2-7; D unresolved. The germline V gene has CDR1 MNHEY and CDR2 SVGAGI. The CDR3 totals 13 residues. Between the trimmed V and J ends, which lost 4 bases and 2 bases, there was a span of 9 bases. The CDR3 DNA is TGTGCCAGCAGTTCAGTTTTGGCCTACGAGCAGTACTTC. Translating gives CASSSVLAYEQYF.

This chain joins TRBV27 and TRBJ2-4; D is perhaps TRBD1 (6 bases). V dropped 6 bases and J dropped 0 bases, with 18 bases sitting between them. The CDR3 spans 17 residues. Germline V gene lookup returns CDR1 MNHEY and CDR2 SMNVEV (reference sequence). CDR3 in DNA: TGTGCCAGCAGCCCGGTACGGGACACCAAAGCCAAAAACATTCAGTACTTC. Its protein is CASSPVRDTKAKNIQYF.

The V and J genes are TRBV14 and TRBJ2-1; 12 nucleotides match TRBD2. With 3 bases clipped from V and 7 bases from J, the junction kept 4 bases outside the gene matches. Germline lookup yields CDR1 SGHDN and CDR2 FVKESK. The length of the CDR3 is 15 residues. The CDR3 loop reads CASSHHGLAGNEQFF. As DNA, the CDR3 is TGTGCCAGCAGCCATCACGGACTAGCGGGGAATGAGCAGTTCTTC.

This clone occurred a few times. V is TRBV4-2 and J is TRBJ2-6; tentatively, D is TRBD2 (5 bases). With 0 bases removed from V and 0 bases from J, the gap between germline ends came to 6 bases. This CDR3 is 16 amino acids long. Germline V gene data show CDR1 as LGHNA and CDR2 as YNFKEQ. CDR3 region: CASSQDRGSGANVLTF. CDR3 nucleotides: TGTGCCAGCAGCCAAGATCGGGGCTCTGGGGCCAACGTCCTGACTTTC.

The chain carries TRBV4-3 and TRBJ2-7; D may be TRBD1 or TRBD2 (5 bases each). CDR3 length equals 15 residues. Trimming shortened V by 0 bases and J by 7 bases, and 16 bases separated the two germline ends. CDR1 and CDR2 from the germline V gene are LGHNA and YSLEER. In DNA form, the CDR3 reads TGCGCCAGCAGCCAAGATGAGGGGAACAAGCTTGAGCAGTACTTC. It yields the protein CASSQDEGNKLEQYF.

The chain carries TRBV4-2 and TRBJ2-7; the D gene is possibly TRBD1 (7 bases). This CDR3 has 14 residues. The germline V gene encodes CDR1 LGHNA and CDR2 YNFKEQ. The V and J ends lost 2 bases and 6 bases respectively, with 14 bases between them. CDR3 sequence (DNA): TGTGCCAGCAGCCAACTGAGACAGGGAGGCGAGCAGTACTTC. Its protein is CASSQLRQGGEQYF.

The chain links TRBV4-1 to TRBJ2-7; TRBD1 might be the D (6 bases). Germline values: CDR1 MGHRA, CDR2 YSYEKL. The CDR3 sequence is 14 residues long. Trimming cost V 1 base and J 2 bases, with 9 bases left between them. The CDR3 sequence is CASSQVDRTYEQYF. The CDR3 DNA follows: TGCGCCAGCAGCCAAGTCGACAGGACCTACGAGCAGTACTTC.

The genes are TRBV28 and TRBJ1-5; TRBD1 matches at 10 bases. The CDR3 has 19 amino acids. V shed 1 base and J 2 bases; nucleotides not matched to a gene: 11. Germline CDR1 is MDHEN and CDR2 is SYDVKM. CDR3 residues: CASSLFGQGGGYGNQPQHF. CDR3 nucleotide sequence: TGTGCCAGCAGTTTATTCGGACAGGGGGGGGGTTATGGCAATCAGCCCCAGCATTTT.

V usage is TRBV19 and J usage is TRBJ1-1; D unclear. Germline CDR1 reads LNHDA; CDR2 reads SQIVND (reference sequence). The length of the CDR3 is 15 residues. Between the trimmed V and J ends, which lost 0 bases and 3 bases, there was a span of 11 bases. CDR3 in amino acids: CASSIEGSPYTEAFF. CDR3 DNA: TGTGCCAGTAGTATAGAGGGGTCCCCCTACACTGAAGCTTTCTTT.

J is TRBJ2-7 and V is TRBV28; TRBD2 agrees at 8 bases. Germline-derived CDR1 and CDR2 are MDHEN and SYDVKM. The CDR3 contains 14 residues. The V gene end was trimmed by 5 bases and the J gene end by 3 bases; junction bases not matched to a gene: 6. CDR3 residues: CASSPRLANYEQYF. The CDR3 DNA reads as TGTGCCAGCAGTCCTAGACTAGCGAACTACGAGCAGTACTTC.

This chain connects TRBV19 to TRBJ1-1; no definite D call. V was clipped by 5 bases and J by 0 bases, with 16 bases between them. This CDR3 is built from 16 residues. The germline V gene has CDR1 LNHDA and CDR2 SQIVND (reference sequence). The CDR3 protein is CASSSQWIEMNTEAFF. The CDR3 DNA follows: TGTGCCAGTAGTTCGCAGTGGATAGAGATGAACACTGAAGCTTTCTTT.

The rearrangement joins TRBV10-3 to TRBJ2-7; TRBD1 matches 8 bases. In germline, CDR1 is ENHRY, CDR2 SYGVKD. V lost 9 bases to trimming and J lost 2 bases; unmatched junction nucleotides: 6. The CDR3 has 13 residues. The CDR3 nucleotides read TGTGCCATGCGACAGGGGCTAGCCTACGAGCAGTACTTC. Encoded protein: CAMRQGLAYEQYF.